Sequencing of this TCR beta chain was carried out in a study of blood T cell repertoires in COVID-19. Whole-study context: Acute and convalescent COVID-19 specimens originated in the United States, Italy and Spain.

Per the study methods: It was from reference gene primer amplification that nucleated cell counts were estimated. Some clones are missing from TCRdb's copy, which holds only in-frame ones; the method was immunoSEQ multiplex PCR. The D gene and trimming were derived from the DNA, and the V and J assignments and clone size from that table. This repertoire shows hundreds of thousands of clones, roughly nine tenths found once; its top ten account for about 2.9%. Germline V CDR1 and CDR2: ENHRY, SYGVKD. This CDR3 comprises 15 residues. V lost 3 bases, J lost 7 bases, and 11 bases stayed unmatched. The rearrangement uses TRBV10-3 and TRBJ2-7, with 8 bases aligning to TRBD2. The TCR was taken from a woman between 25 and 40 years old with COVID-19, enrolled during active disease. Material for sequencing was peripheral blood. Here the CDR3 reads CAISEQGLASSEQYV. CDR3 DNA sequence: TGTGCCATCAGTGAACAAGGACTAGCATCTTCGGAGCAGTACGTC.